The 30 T cell receptor beta chains in this list originate from one sample, sequenced in a study of tumor and adjacent non-tumor tissue in lung cancer (dated by TCRdb to 2016 to 2019). The library was prepared using multiplex PCR. Sequencing used an Illumina HiSeq 2500. Following protocols modified from ARM-PCR, the researchers constructed TCRbeta libraries through three rounds of nested PCR with primers (Table S4). TCRdb reran the public reads through fastp at Q25 and MiXCR, keeping productive beta chains. Here each entry gathers all rows of one CDR3 protein and keeps the most common genes and DNA. This sample comprises 90,000 to 110,000 distinct CDR3 sequences, over 55% of them detected only once. Jointly, the top ten make up 19% of the sample. RNA was isolated from bulk, unsorted tissue, and RNA quality was assessed with a NanoDrop ND-1000 and an Agilent 2100. Normal lung samples were distant non-tumor tissue taken more than 3 cm from the tumor edge.

Sequenced input: distant non-tumor lung tissue. The source of these receptors is a man in his 60s with non-small cell lung cancer.

Notes on this clonotype: A much larger clone differs by one base, so this may be a read error. The chain has TRBV2 and TRBJ2-3; D may be TRBD1 or TRBD2 (5 bases each). The CDR3 totals 14 residues. Germline assignment: CDR1 SNHLY and CDR2 FYNNEI. CDR3: CATRDPASTDMQYF. The CDR3 DNA follows: TGTGCCACACGGGACCCCGCTAGCACAGATATGCAGTATTTT. Full variable domain (outside the CDR3, taken from reference TRBV2 and TRBJ2-3): EPEVTQTPSHQVTQMGQEVILRCVPISNHLYFYWYRQILGQKVEFLVSFYNNEISEKSEIFDDQFSVERPDGSNFTLKIRSTKLEDSAMYFCATRDPASTDMQYFGPGTRLTVL.

This chain links TRBV6-2 or TRBV6-3 with TRBJ2-7, with 10 bases lining up with TRBD2. The J segment lost 3 bases and the V segment lost 6 bases, leaving 11 bases of the junction unmatched. This CDR3 is 16 amino acids long. CDR1 is MNHEY, CDR2 SVGEGT, per germline. CDR3 nucleotides: TGTGCCAGCAGCCACCCCGGACTAGCGGTGAACTACGAGCAGTACTTC. Its protein product is CASSHPGLAVNYEQYF.

This chain joins TRBV11-2 and TRBJ2-7; 9 nucleotides align to TRBD1. Germline values: CDR1 SGHAT, CDR2 FQNNGV. The CDR3 runs to 15 residues. V dropped 5 bases and J dropped 0; count of bases not matched to a gene: 5. The CDR3 is CASSPGTGPSYEQYF. The CDR3 bases are TGTGCCAGCAGCCCCGGGACAGGGCCCTCCTACGAGCAGTACTTC.

This clonotype was counted at least ten times. This chain uses TRBV28 with TRBJ1-5; D is unclear. V lost 5 bases and J lost 5, with 16 bases in between. CDR3 length: 15 residues. The germline V gene encodes CDR1 MDHEN and CDR2 SYDVKM. Here the CDR3 DNA reads TGTGCCAGCAGTCCCAGGACCTGGCTCTATCAGCCCCAGCATTTT. Its translation is CASSPRTWLYQPQHF.

To note about this clonotype: This may arise from a read error, as a much more abundant clone is one base away. The chain employs TRBV28 and TRBJ1-2; 8 bases fit TRBD1. With V trimmed by 8 bases and J by 8 bases, 16 bases remained unmatched. CDR1 and CDR2 from the germline V gene are MDHEN and SYDVKM. This CDR3 contains 15 residues. Here the CDR3 DNA reads TGTGCCAGCTCAATTACCAGGGGGCTTGGACGCGGCTACACCTTC. Protein: CASSITRGLGRGYTF.

A word on this clonotype: The junction shows a germline mismatch at one end, possibly a read error. The V gene is TRBV14, the J gene TRBJ2-6; D is ambiguous. The CDR3 consists of 15 residues. Germline CDR1 SGHDN, CDR2 FVKESK. CDR3 sequence (DNA): TGTGCCACCAGCCAAGCCGTAGGCGGGGCCAACGTCCTGACTTTC. Residues: CATSQAVGGANVLTF.

This clonotype appeared a few times. The junction departs from the called germline gene at one end, perhaps through a read error. The rearrangement joins TRBV5-1 to TRBJ1-4; 8 bases align to TRBD1. The CDR3 runs 16 residues. Per germline, CDR1 SGHRS and CDR2 YFSETQ. The CDR3 nucleotides read TGCGCCAGCAGCTTGGGTCGGACAGGGAAAAATGGAAAACTGTTTTTT. The encoded protein is CASSLGRTGKNGKLFF.

In its sample, this clonotype was seen a few times. The genes are TRBV5-1 and TRBJ1-1; no firm D call. V shed 3 bases and J shed 1 base, with 13 bases lying between them. In germline, CDR1 is SGHRS, CDR2 YFSETQ. This CDR3 comprises 15 residues. The CDR3 DNA reads TGCGCCAGCAGCTCGAATCTTGATGGGAACACTGAAGCTTTCTTT. This translates into CASSSNLDGNTEAFF.

V is TRBV6-2 or TRBV6-3 and J is TRBJ1-1; D remains ambiguous. Per germline, CDR1 MNHEY and CDR2 SVGEGT. V was pared by 6 bases and J by 0 bases, with 14 bases between. The CDR3 has 15 residues. The CDR3 nucleotides are TGTGCCAGCAGGCCCGCACACCGAATGAACACTGAAGCTTTCTTT. It encodes CASRPAHRMNTEAFF.

Remarks on this clonotype: A read error is likely, as this CDR3 ends without the conserved phenylalanine or tryptophan. The chain combines TRBV13 with TRBJ2-1, with 7 bases that match TRBD2. Germline loops: CDR1 PRHDT, CDR2 FYEKMQ (reference sequence). This CDR3 has 18 amino acids. V shed 7 bases and J 3 bases; nucleotides not matched to a gene: 18. The CDR3 bases are TGTGCCAGCAACCCCTCCCGGCTAGCGGAGATTTTCTACAATGAGCAGTTCCTC. Encoded protein: CASNPSRLAEIFYNEQFL.

The chain couples TRBV30 to TRBJ2-1, with 9 positions matching TRBD2. Germline CDR1 and CDR2: GTSNPN and SVGIG (reference sequence). The CDR3 runs to 13 residues. Trimming at V came to 3 bases and at J to 8 bases, leaving 5 bases not matched to a gene. The CDR3 nucleotides read TGTGCCTGGAGAGGACTAGCGAACTATGAGCAGTTCTTC. Amino acid sequence: CAWRGLANYEQFF.

The V and J genes are TRBV6-2 or TRBV6-3 and TRBJ1-1; 9 bases align to TRBD1. Germline V gives CDR1 MNHEY, CDR2 SVGEGT. The V segment lost 11 bases and the J segment 4 bases; nucleotides outside the gene matches: 11. The CDR3 spans 14 residues. The CDR3, as DNA: TGTGCCCCCCGGGGACAGGGTACTGTCACTGAAGCTTTCTTT. Translated: CAPRGQGTVTEAFF.

On this clonotype itself: A much larger clone differs by one base, so this may be a read error. This rearrangement joins TRBV12-3 or TRBV12-4 to TRBJ2-4; D remains unclear. This CDR3 contains 14 residues. V was shortened by 1 base and J by 2 bases, with 6 bases between the two germline ends. The CDR3 loop reads CASSLVVTKNIQYF. As DNA, the CDR3 is TGTGCCAGCAGTTTAGTGGTCACCAAAAACATTCAGTACTTC.

This clonotype was seen at least ten times. The genes are TRBV25-1 and TRBJ2-7, with 7 bases aligning to TRBD1. Germline-derived CDR1 and CDR2 are MGHDK and SYGVNS. V was pared by 8 bases and J by 5 bases, with 3 bases of the junction left unmatched. This CDR3 contains 11 residues. CDR3 sequence: CASAQGDEQYF. In nucleotides, the CDR3 is TGTGCCAGCGCCCAGGGGGACGAGCAGTACTTC.

This clonotype turned up a few times. This chain links TRBV4-3 with TRBJ2-1; 7 bases are shared with TRBD2. CDR1 and CDR2 from the germline V gene are LGHNA and YSLEER. V trimming: 9 bases; J trimming: 3 bases; junction bases outside the gene matches: 14. The CDR3 covers 16 residues. DNA of the CDR3: TGCGCCAGGAGCATACGAGCGGGAATCGGCTACAATGAGCAGTTCTTC. Translation: CARSIRAGIGYNEQFF.

Turning to this clonotype: An end of the junction does not agree with germline; a read error may underlie this. The V and J genes are TRBV4-1 and TRBJ2-7, with D tentatively TRBD1 or TRBD2 (5 bases each). Per the germline V gene, CDR1 is MGHRA and CDR2 is YSYEKL. This CDR3 region has 14 residues. The CDR3 is CANSPGPTSYEQYF. CDR3 nucleotide sequence: TGCGCCAACAGCCCGGGACCTACCTCCTACGAACAGTACTTC.

As for this clonotype: One end of the junction is discordant with germline, which a read error may explain. This CDR3 reads CACSLWLARDTQYF. CDR3 sequence (DNA): TGTGCCTGCAGCTTGTGGCTAGCTCGGGATACGCAGTATTTT. The gene calls are TRBV11-3 and TRBJ2-3; tentatively, D is TRBD2 (5 bases). The V gene's germline CDR1 is SGHNT and CDR2 YENEEA. The length of the CDR3 is 14 residues. The full variable domain, in which reference TRBV11-3 and TRBJ2-3 provide the parts outside the CDR3, is EAGVVQSPRYKIIEKKQPVAFWCNPISGHNTLYWYLQNLGQGPELLIRYENEEAVDDSQLPKDRFSAERLKGVDSTLKIQPAELGDSAVYLCACSLWLARDTQYFGPGTRLTVL.

This clonotype was counted many times. V usage is TRBV25-1 and J usage is TRBJ2-1; possibly TRBD2 for D (5 bases). CDR1 and CDR2 from the germline V gene are MGHDK and SYGVNS. V was shortened by 1 base and J by 0 bases, with 10 bases between the two germline ends. The length of the CDR3 is 16 residues. The CDR3: CASSELTTNSYNEQFF. CDR3 DNA: TGTGCCAGCAGTGAATTGACTACCAACTCCTACAATGAGCAGTTCTTC.

This clonotype has a count of ten or more. The chain recombines TRBV19 with TRBJ1-1; D is unresolved. The CDR3 has 14 amino acids. V lost 4 bases to trimming and J lost 1 base, with 10 bases between them. The germline gives CDR1 LNHDA, CDR2 SQIVND (reference sequence). The CDR3 is CASSTDQRNTEAFF. In DNA, the CDR3 is TGTGCCAGTAGTACCGACCAGAGGAACACTGAAGCTTTCTTT.

This clonotype was detected many times. The chain has TRBV5-4 and TRBJ2-1; 8 bases agree with TRBD1. V lost 2 bases and J lost 5; bases outside the gene matches: 9. CDR1 SGHNT and CDR2 YYREEE come from the germline V gene (reference sequence). The CDR3 has 16 amino acids. DNA for the CDR3: TGTGCCAGCAGCTTTTTTCAGGGGGCGATAAACAATGAGCAGTTCTTC. Translation: CASSFFQGAINNEQFF.

About this clonotype: Given a much more abundant clone one base away, this may be a read error. The chain recombines TRBV9 with TRBJ2-5; D not certain. Germline V gene lookup returns CDR1 SGDLS and CDR2 YYNGEE. The CDR3 extends over 15 amino acids. V shed 0 bases and J shed 2 bases, with 11 bases lying between them. The CDR3, as DNA: TGTGCCAGCAGCGTAGTGACCGCGCAACAAGAGACCCAGTACTTC. Protein product: CASSVVTAQQETQYF.

The rearrangement links TRBV28 to TRBJ2-2; D assignment may be TRBD1 or TRBD2 (5 bases each). The V end lost 5 bases, the J end lost 2 bases, and 12 bases lay between the germline ends. Germline V gene sequence: CDR1 MDHEN, CDR2 SYDVKM. The CDR3 covers 15 residues. This CDR3 reads CASSLAQGNTGELFF. CDR3 nucleotide sequence: TGTGCCAGCAGTCTAGCCCAGGGAAACACCGGGGAGCTGTTTTTT.

Comments on this clonotype: One end of the junction varies from germline; a read error may be responsible. As DNA, the CDR3 is TGTGCCAACAGCTCGGGACCAGCGGGAGTGACGAACACCGGGGAGCTGTTTTTT. Translation gives CANSSGPAGVTNTGELFF. The rearrangement links TRBV11-2 to TRBJ2-2; 8 positions agree with TRBD2. Germline V CDR1 and CDR2: SGHAT, FQNNGV. The CDR3 is made up of 18 amino acids. Drawing the rest from reference TRBV11-2 and TRBJ2-2, the complete variable domain is EAGVAQSPRYKIIEKRQSVAFWCNPISGHATLYWYQQILGQGPKLLIQFQNNGVVDDSQLPKDRFSAERLKGVDSTLKIQPAKLEDSAVYLCANSSGPAGVTNTGELFFGEGSRLTVL.

In regard to this clonotype: The germline gene is not matched at one end of the junction; a read error may be the cause. The chain is built from TRBV11-1 and TRBJ2-7; 9 nucleotides agree with TRBD2. The CDR3 extends over 17 amino acids. The V gene's germline CDR1 is SGHAT and CDR2 FQDESV (reference sequence). The CDR3 DNA is TGTGTCAGCGGCCTATCTAGCGGGATTAAAAGCTCCTACGAGCAGTACTTC. Protein product: CVSGLSSGIKSSYEQYF.

Many counts were recorded for this clonotype. V and J are TRBV5-4 and TRBJ2-1; 12 bases fit TRBD2. Germline V gene lookup returns CDR1 SGHNT and CDR2 YYREEE (reference sequence). The CDR3 runs 16 residues. Trimming took 2 bases from V and 9 from J; bases not matched to a gene: 9. The CDR3 loop is CASSFGGLAGRSEQFF. The CDR3 bases are TGTGCCAGCAGCTTTGGTGGACTAGCGGGAAGGAGTGAGCAGTTCTTC.

Regarding this clonotype: A read error may produce the germline difference seen at one junction end. The V and J genes are TRBV29-1 and TRBJ2-1; D call uncertain. CDR3 length equals 11 residues. CDR1 SQVTM and CDR2 ANQGSEA come from the germline V gene. DNA for the CDR3: TGCAGCGGGTGGATTGGCAATGAGAAGTTCTTC. This translates into CSGWIGNEKFF.

This clonotype has a handful of counts. The chain couples TRBV25-1 to TRBJ1-6; D ambiguous. The germline V gene has CDR1 MGHDK and CDR2 SYGVNS. Trimming left V 8 bases short and J 0 bases short, with 11 bases between. The CDR3 is 15 residues long. The CDR3 sequence is CASGLTSSYNSPLHF. Here the CDR3 DNA reads TGTGCCAGCGGCCTGACAAGCTCCTATAATTCACCCCTCCACTTT.

Ten or more counts support this clonotype. The chain joins TRBV5-4 to TRBJ2-1; either TRBD1 or TRBD2 may fit D (5 bases each). The CDR3 is 12 residues long. Trimming cost V 4 bases and J 6 bases, with 8 bases left between them. Germline lookup yields CDR1 SGHNT and CDR2 YYREEE (reference sequence). The CDR3 DNA follows: TGTGCCAGCAGCCCCGGGACCAATGAGCAGTTCTTC. Protein sequence: CASSPGTNEQFF.

About this clonotype: Since a much larger clone is just one base distant, this may be a read error. The V gene is TRBV21-1, the J gene TRBJ1-1; TRBD1, the table's D call, was not compared with the DNA. TRBV21-1 is assigned pseudogene status. The CDR3 loop spans 20 amino acids. CDR3 DNA sequence: TGTGCCAGCAGCAAAGATGGGTCGGGACAGGGTAGGATGATGAACACTGAAGCTTTCTTT. Protein: CASSKDGSGQGRMMNTEAFF.

This clonotype was seen ten or more times. The chain carries TRBV28 and TRBJ1-1; D is unresolved. V gave up 4 bases and J gave up 4 bases, with 4 bases separating them. The CDR3 sequence is 11 residues long. Per germline, CDR1 MDHEN and CDR2 SYDVKM. CDR3 loop: CASSSLTEAFF. CDR3 nucleotides: TGTGCCAGCAGTTCTCTCACTGAAGCTTTCTTT.